The 5 T cell receptor beta chains in this list originate from one sample, sequenced in a study of vaccination and CD4 T cells after COVID-19. Sequenced with the Oncomine TCR Beta short-read assay was DNA taken from cultured CD4+ T cells. TCRdb reprocessed the PCR reads via MiXCR and lists one record per CDR3 protein. The sample comprises roughly 9,500 distinct CDR3 sequences, about 59% of which are singletons, and approximately 24% rests with the top ten. For these receptors, no antigen is known. Treatment reported: approximately nine-day PBMC culture with coronavirus spike peptide pools or control peptides (ViraFEST assay). Sequenced material: CD4+ T cells from blood, cultured in vitro. Receptors originate from a human donor who had recovered from COVID-19.

This clonotype came up a few times. The chain recombines TRBV6-1 with TRBJ2-2; 14 bases match TRBD2. Germline V gene lookup returns CDR1 MNHNS and CDR2 SASEGT. J gave up 3 bases and V 6 bases, and 9 bases lay outside the gene matches. This CDR3 is 18 amino acids long. The CDR3 reads CASRSTSGRARHTGELFF. The CDR3 DNA reads as TGTGCCAGCAGGTCGACTAGCGGGAGGGCCCGCCACACCGGGGAGCTGTTTTTT.

The chain uses TRBV28 and TRBJ1-2; D call uncertain. Germline lookup yields CDR1 MDHEN and CDR2 SYDVKM. Trimming removed 3 bases at V and 4 bases at J, with 9 bases between. The CDR3 has 13 amino acids. The CDR3 spells CASSLLGGYGYTF. DNA for the CDR3: TGTGCCAGCAGTTTGCTGGGCGGCTATGGCTACACCTTC.

DNA of the CDR3: TGTGCCAGCAGTTTATGGGGGACTAGCGGGAGAAAGACCGGGGAGCTGTTTTTT. Translated, it gives CASSLWGTSGRKTGELFF. V usage is TRBV28 and J usage is TRBJ2-2; 14 nucleotides align to TRBD2. The germline gives CDR1 MDHEN, CDR2 SYDVKM. CDR3 size: 18 residues. J lost 5 bases, V lost 0 bases, and 5 bases had no gene match.

The V call is TRBV19, the J call TRBJ1-5; the match to TRBD1 covers 10 bases. The ends lost 3 bases at V and 1 base at J; junction bases unmatched: 0. This CDR3 is built from 15 residues. Germline CDR1 reads LNHDA; CDR2 reads SQIVND (reference sequence). The chain's CDR3 is CASSMTGGSNQPQHF. The CDR3 DNA follows: TGTGCCAGTAGTATGACAGGGGGCAGCAATCAGCCCCAGCATTTT.

The V gene is TRBV10-1, the J gene TRBJ2-1; 7 bases line up with TRBD2. This CDR3 contains 14 residues. The germline CDR1 and CDR2 sequences are WNHNN and SYGVQD (reference sequence). The trim removed 4 bases at V and 4 bases at J, leaving 4 bases unmatched. As DNA, the CDR3 is TGCGCCAGCAGTGCCGGGACTACGTACAATGAGCAGTTCTTC. Its translation is CASSAGTTYNEQFF.